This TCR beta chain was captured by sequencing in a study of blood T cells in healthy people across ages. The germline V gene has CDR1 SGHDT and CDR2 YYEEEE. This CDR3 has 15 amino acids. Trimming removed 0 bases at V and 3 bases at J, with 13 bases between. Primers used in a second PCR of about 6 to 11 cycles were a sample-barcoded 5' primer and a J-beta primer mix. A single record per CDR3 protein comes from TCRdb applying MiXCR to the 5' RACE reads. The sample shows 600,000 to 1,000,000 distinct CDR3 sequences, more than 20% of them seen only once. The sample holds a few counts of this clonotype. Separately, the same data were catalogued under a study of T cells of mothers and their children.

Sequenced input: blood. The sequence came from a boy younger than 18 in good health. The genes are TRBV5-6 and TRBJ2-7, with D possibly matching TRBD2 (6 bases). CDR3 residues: CASSLGLREIYEQYF. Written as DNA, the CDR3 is TGTGCCAGCAGCTTGGGTCTGCGGGAAATCTACGAGCAGTACTTC.